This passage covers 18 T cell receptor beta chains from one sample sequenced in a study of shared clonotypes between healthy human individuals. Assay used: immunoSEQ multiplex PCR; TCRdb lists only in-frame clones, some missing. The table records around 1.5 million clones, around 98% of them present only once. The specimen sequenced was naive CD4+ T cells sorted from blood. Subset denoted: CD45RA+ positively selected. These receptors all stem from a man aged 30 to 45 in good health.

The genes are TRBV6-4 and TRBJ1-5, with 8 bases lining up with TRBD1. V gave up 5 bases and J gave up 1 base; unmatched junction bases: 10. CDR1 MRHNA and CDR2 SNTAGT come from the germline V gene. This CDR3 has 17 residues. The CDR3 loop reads CASSPRQGMLSNQPQHF. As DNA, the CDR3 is TGTGCCAGCAGTCCACGACAGGGGATGTTAAGCAATCAGCCCCAGCATTTT.

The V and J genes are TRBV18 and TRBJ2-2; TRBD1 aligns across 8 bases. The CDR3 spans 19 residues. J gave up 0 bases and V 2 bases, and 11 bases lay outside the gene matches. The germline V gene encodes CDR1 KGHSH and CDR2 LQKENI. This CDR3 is CASSPRGQGAASNTGELFF. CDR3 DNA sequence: TGTGCCAGCTCACCAAGAGGGCAGGGGGCCGCCTCGAACACCGGGGAGCTGTTTTTT.

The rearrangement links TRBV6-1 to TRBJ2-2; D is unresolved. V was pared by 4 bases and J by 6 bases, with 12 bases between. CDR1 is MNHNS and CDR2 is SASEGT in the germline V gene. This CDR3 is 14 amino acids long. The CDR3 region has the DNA TGTGCCAGCAGTGGAGTACCCTGGGCCGGGGAGCTGTTTTTT. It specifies CASSGVPWAGELFF.

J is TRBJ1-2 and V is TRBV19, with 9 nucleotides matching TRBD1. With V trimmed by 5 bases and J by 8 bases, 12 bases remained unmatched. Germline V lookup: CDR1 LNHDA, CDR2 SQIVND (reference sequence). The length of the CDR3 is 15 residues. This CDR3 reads CASSLTPGQGPGYTF. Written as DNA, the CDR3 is TGTGCCAGTAGTCTAACCCCGGGACAGGGTCCCGGCTACACCTTC.

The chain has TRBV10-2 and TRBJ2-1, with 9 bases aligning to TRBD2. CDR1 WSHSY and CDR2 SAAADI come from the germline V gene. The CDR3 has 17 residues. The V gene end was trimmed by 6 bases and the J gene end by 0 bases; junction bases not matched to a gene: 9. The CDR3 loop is CASRGQLREGSYNEQFF. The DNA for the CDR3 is TGCGCCAGCAGAGGTCAGTTGCGGGAGGGCTCCTACAATGAGCAGTTCTTC.

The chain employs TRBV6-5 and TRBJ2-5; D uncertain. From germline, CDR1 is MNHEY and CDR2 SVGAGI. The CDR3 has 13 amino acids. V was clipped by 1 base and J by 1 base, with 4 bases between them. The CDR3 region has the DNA TGTGCCAGCAGTTACTGGAGCCAAGAGACCCAGTACTTC. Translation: CASSYWSQETQYF.

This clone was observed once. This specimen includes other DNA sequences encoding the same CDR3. This chain's CDR3 is CASSVVGAGEQFF. The CDR3, as DNA: TGTGCCAGCAGCGTAGTAGGGGCGGGTGAGCAGTTCTTC. This chain uses TRBV9 with TRBJ2-1, with D perhaps TRBD1 or TRBD2 (5 bases each). The CDR3 runs to 13 residues. The V gene lost 0 bases and the J gene lost 9 bases, with 10 bases spanning the gap. The germline gives CDR1 SGDLS, CDR2 YYNGEE.

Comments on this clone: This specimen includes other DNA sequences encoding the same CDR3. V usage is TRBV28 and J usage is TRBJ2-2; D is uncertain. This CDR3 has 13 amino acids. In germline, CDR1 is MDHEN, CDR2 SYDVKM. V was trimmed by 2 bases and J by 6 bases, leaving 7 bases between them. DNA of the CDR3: TGTGCCAGCAGTTTAGTAGGCGCCGGGGAGCTGTTTTTT. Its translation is CASSLVGAGELFF.

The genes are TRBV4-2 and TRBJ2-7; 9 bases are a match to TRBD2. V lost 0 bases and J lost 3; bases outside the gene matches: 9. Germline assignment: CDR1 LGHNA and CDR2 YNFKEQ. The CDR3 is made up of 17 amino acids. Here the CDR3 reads CASSQESGGRAYYEQYF. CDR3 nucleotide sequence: TGTGCCAGCAGCCAAGAGAGTGGCGGGAGGGCCTACTACGAGCAGTACTTC.

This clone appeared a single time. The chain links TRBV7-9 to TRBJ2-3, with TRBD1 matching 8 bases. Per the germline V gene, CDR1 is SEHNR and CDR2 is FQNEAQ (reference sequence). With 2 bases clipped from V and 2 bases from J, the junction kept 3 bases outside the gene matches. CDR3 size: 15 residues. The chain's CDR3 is CASSLQGAYTDTQYF. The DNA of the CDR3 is TGTGCCAGCAGCTTACAGGGGGCTTACACAGATACGCAGTATTTT.

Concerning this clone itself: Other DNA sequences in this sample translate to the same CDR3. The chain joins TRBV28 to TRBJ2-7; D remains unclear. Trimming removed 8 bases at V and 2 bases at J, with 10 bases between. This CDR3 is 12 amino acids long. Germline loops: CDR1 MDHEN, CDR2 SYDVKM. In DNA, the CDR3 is TGTGCCAGCTCCCAAGTACCCTACGAGCAGTACTTC. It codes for CASSQVPYEQYF.

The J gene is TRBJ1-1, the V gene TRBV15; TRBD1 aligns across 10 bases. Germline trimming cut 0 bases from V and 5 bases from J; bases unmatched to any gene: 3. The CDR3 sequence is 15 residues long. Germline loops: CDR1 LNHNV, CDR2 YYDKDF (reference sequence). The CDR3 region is CATSRDSGQGTEAFF. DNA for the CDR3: TGTGCCACCAGCAGAGATTCGGGACAGGGGACTGAAGCTTTCTTT.

The CDR3 coding sequence is TGTGCCAGCAGCCCAAACAGGAACACCGGGGAGCTGTTTTTT. It encodes CASSPNRNTGELFF. This sequence joins TRBV11-2 and TRBJ2-2, with unresolved D. The germline gives CDR1 SGHAT, CDR2 FQNNGV. Trimming cost V 5 bases and J 1 base, with 8 bases left between them. CDR3 length: 14 amino acids. Full variable domain (remainder filled in from reference TRBV11-2 and TRBJ2-2): EAGVAQSPRYKIIEKRQSVAFWCNPISGHATLYWYQQILGQGPKLLIQFQNNGVVDDSQLPKDRFSAERLKGVDSTLKIQPAKLEDSAVYLCASSPNRNTGELFFGEGSRLTVL.

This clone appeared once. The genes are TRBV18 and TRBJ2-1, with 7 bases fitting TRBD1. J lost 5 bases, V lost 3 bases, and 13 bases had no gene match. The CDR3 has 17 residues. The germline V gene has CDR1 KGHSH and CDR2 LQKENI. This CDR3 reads CASSPPKVGRGNNEQFF. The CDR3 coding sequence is TGTGCCAGCTCACCCCCCAAGGTCGGCAGGGGGAACAATGAGCAGTTCTTC.

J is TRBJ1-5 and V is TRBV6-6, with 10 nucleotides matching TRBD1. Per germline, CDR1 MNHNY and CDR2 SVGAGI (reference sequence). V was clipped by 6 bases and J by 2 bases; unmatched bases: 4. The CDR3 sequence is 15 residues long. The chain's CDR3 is CASRGGTGGNQPQHF. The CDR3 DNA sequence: TGTGCCAGCAGGGGAGGGACAGGGGGCAATCAGCCCCAGCATTTT.

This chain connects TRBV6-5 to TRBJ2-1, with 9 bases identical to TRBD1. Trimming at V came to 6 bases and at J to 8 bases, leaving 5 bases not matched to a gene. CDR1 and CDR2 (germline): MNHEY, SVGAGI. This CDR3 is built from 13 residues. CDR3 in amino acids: CASSPDRGDEQFF. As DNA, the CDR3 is TGTGCCAGCAGCCCGGACAGGGGAGATGAGCAGTTCTTC.

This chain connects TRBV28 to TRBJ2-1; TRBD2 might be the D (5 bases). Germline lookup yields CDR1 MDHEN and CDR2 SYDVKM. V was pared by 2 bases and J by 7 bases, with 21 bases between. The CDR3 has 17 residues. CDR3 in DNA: TGTGCCAGCAGTTTACCCACCCGGACGAGGGCTGGTAATGAGCAGTTCTTC. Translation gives CASSLPTRTRAGNEQFF. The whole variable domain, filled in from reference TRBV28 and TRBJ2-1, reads DVKVTQSSRYLVKRTGEKVFLECVQDMDHENMFWYRQDPGLGLRLIYFSYDVKMKEKGDIPEGYSVSREKKERFSLILESASTNQTSMYLCASSLPTRTRAGNEQFFGPGTRLTVL.

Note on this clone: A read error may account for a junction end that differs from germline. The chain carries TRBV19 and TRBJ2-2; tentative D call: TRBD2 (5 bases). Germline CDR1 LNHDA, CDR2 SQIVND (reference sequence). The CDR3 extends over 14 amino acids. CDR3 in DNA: TGTGCCGGTAGTATAGATCGGGGCACCGGGGAGCTGTTTTTT. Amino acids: CAGSIDRGTGELFF.